These 9 T cell receptor beta chains were all obtained from the same sample, sequenced in a study of T-cell memory formation after mild COVID-19. TCRdb ran MiXCR on the 5' RACE reads and lists one entry per CDR3 protein. The profile shows around 320,000 distinct CDR3 sequences, 28% of them singletons. Sequencing was performed on PBMCs or a T cell subset sorted from them (not recorded which). Every receptor here comes from an adult woman who had mild COVID-19 (a few samples of this study predate the infection). Cell type and time point are not known.

This clonotype appeared a few times. The chain joins TRBV18 to TRBJ2-1; D is perhaps TRBD1 (6 bases). CDR1 and CDR2 (germline): KGHSH, LQKENI. Trimming removed 5 bases from V and 5 bases from J, with 10 bases in between. The CDR3 runs 13 residues. CDR3 bases: TGTGCCAGCTCAGCAAACAGGGACAATGAGCAGTTCTTC. It translates to CASSANRDNEQFF.

The chain has TRBV15 and TRBJ2-1; D gene uncertain. With 0 bases removed from V and 10 bases from J, the gap between germline ends came to 10 bases. CDR1 and CDR2 (germline): LNHNV, YYDKDF (reference sequence). The CDR3 has 13 amino acids. The CDR3 sequence is CATSRDASQEQFF. The DNA of the CDR3 is TGTGCCACCAGCAGAGATGCTAGTCAAGAGCAGTTCTTC.

The chain is built from TRBV29-1 and TRBJ2-7; 7 bases line up with TRBD1. V dropped 0 bases and J dropped 7; count of bases not matched to a gene: 12. The CDR3 is 15 residues long. Germline CDR1 and CDR2: SQVTM and ANQGSEA. The CDR3 protein is CSVEDRGQSVGEQYF. The CDR3 region has the DNA TGCAGCGTTGAAGATCGGGGACAGTCTGTGGGGGAGCAGTACTTC.

Only a few counts were recorded for this clonotype. This chain uses TRBV7-8 with TRBJ2-1, with 8 positions matching TRBD2. After removal of 5 bases from V and 12 bases from J, the junction contained 12 bases not matched to a gene. The V gene's germline CDR1 is SGHVS and CDR2 FQNEAQ. This CDR3 has 14 amino acids. This CDR3 reads CASSPRQAGDLQFF. The CDR3 region has the DNA TGTGCCAGCAGCCCTCGACAAGCGGGGGATTTGCAGTTCTTC.

The chain couples TRBV20-1 to TRBJ1-2, with D possibly being TRBD1 (5 bases). In germline, CDR1 is DFQATT, CDR2 SNEGSKA (reference sequence). The CDR3 runs 13 residues. Deletions cut 5 bases from V and 2 bases from J, with 12 bases between. CDR3 residues: CSAPLAGNYGYTF. The CDR3 nucleotides are TGCAGTGCTCCACTCGCAGGGAACTATGGCTACACCTTC.

The chain employs TRBV10-3 and TRBJ1-1; the D gene is possibly TRBD1 (5 bases). The germline CDR1 and CDR2 sequences are ENHRY and SYGVKD. The CDR3 covers 13 residues. With 5 bases removed from V and 8 bases from J, the gap between germline ends came to 15 bases. Here the CDR3 reads CAISKSDGQEAFF. DNA of the CDR3: TGTGCCATCAGTAAATCGGACGGACAAGAAGCTTTCTTT.

This clonotype has just a few counts. This sequence joins TRBV12-3 or TRBV12-4 and TRBJ1-2, with a tentative D call TRBD1 (6 bases). The CDR3 has 13 amino acids. Between the trimmed V and J ends, which lost 6 bases and 7 bases, there was a span of 15 bases. The CDR3 region is CASRGLQGAGYTF. The CDR3 nucleotides are TGTGCCAGCAGAGGACTACAGGGAGCTGGCTACACCTTC.

This clonotype turned up a few times. The chain links TRBV5-1 to TRBJ2-7; TRBD1 agrees at 8 bases. V lost 1 base and J lost 3; bases outside the gene matches: 3. CDR3 size: 14 residues. Germline V lookup: CDR1 SGHRS, CDR2 YFSETQ. The CDR3 loop is CASSLPGGGYEQYF. CDR3 in DNA: TGCGCCAGCAGCTTGCCAGGGGGCGGCTACGAGCAGTACTTC.

The rearrangement links TRBV5-1 to TRBJ2-7; TRBD2 is a possible D gene (8 bases). V lost 8 bases and J 4 bases, leaving 22 bases between the germline ends. Germline V gene data show CDR1 as SGHRS and CDR2 as YFSETQ. The CDR3 length is 15 residues. The DNA for the CDR3 is TGCGCCAGTAAGTTAGCGGGACCAGGGGGGTACGAGCAGTACTTC. It codes for CASKLAGPGGYEQYF.